One T cell receptor (beta chain) is described in this entry. The target antigen is unknown. Distinct nucleotide sequences in the sample also encode this CDR3. Data came from immunoSEQ multiplex PCR; TCRdb stores just in-frame clones and leaves some out. The table has 2 million to 3 million clones, 93% seen once; the top ten hold more than 0.35%. V gave up 0 bases and J gave up 0 bases, with 5 bases separating them. This CDR3 is built from 14 residues. CDR1 and CDR2 from the germline V gene are SGHRS and YFSETQ. This entry comes from a study of shared clonotypes between healthy human individuals. Study context: Three plates were used per donor for CD4 naive, three for CD4 memory, two for CD8 naive and one for CD8 memory.

Whole-study results and caveats: Generation probabilities were higher for clonotypes shared across all four sorted-subset donors than for unshared ones.

This chain joins TRBV5-1 and TRBJ2-3; the D is unclear. The sample comprised naive CD4+ T cells from PBMCs. The subset denotes: CD45RA+ positively selected. This sequence originates from a man aged 18 to 29 in good health. Some clones in this sample may be carry-over from other donors' samples. CDR3 sequence reads: CASSLAGSTDTQYF. In DNA, the CDR3 is TGCGCCAGCAGCTTGGCTGGTAGCACAGATACGCAGTATTTT.